This TCR beta chain was obtained from a study of T cell responses to AZD1222 COVID-19 vaccine. Findings of the study overall: White British ancestry dominated among donors, who included more females, and clonal diversity was possibly underestimated. Mapped onto spike, vaccine-associated CD4 TCRs spanned it and were dominant at 160-218 and 743-854. Of the AZD1222 recipients, only 5 to 7 were seropositive at baseline.

Germline V gene data show CDR1 as WNHNN and CDR2 as SYGVQD (reference sequence). The CDR3 runs to 15 residues. Trimming removed 4 bases from V and 2 bases from J; junction bases left unmatched: 5. A word on this clone: Its specificity is unknown.

The assay was immunoSEQ multiplex PCR, and TCRdb's table has in-frame clones only and misses some. Among 150,000 to 200,000 clones listed, around 90% were seen once. V gene TRBV10-1 combines with J gene TRBJ2-7; 10 bases are shared with TRBD2. The sequencing used peripheral blood, collected 28 days after the second AZD1222 dose. This clonotype originated in an adult who received the AZD1222 COVID-19 vaccine. CDR3 DNA sequence: TGCGCCAGCAGTGGCGGACTAGCGGTAGCCTACGAGCAGTACTTC. Amino acid sequence: CASSGGLAVAYEQYF.